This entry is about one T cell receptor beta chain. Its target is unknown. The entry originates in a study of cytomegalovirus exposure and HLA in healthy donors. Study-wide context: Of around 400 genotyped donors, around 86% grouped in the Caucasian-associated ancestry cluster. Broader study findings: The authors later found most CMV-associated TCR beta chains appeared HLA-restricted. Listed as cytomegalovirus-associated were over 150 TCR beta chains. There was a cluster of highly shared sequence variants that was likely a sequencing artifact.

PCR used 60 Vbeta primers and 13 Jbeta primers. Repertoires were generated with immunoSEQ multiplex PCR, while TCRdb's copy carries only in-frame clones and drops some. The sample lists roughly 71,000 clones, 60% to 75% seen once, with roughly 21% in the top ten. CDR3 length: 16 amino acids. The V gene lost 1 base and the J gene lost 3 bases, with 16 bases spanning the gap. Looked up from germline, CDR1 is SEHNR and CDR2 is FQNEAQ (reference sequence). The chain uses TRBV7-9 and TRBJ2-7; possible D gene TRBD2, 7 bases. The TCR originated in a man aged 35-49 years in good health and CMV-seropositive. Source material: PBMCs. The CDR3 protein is CASSLGAGAGSYEQYF. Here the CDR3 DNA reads TGTGCCAGCAGCTTAGGCGCGGGGGCGGGTAGCTACGAGCAGTACTTC.